This TCR beta chain comes out of a study of cytotoxic CD8 clonotypes in ibrutinib-treated CLL (dated by TCRdb to 2020 to 2022). General notes on the study: The cohort had some eleven relapsed/refractory and around 15 treatment-naive patients; approximately 18 were IGHV unmutated. Partial responses were observed in about 25 patients and complete responses in 2; after a median follow-up of around 68 months, remission was maintained in 14 patients and progression was observed in some twelve. Response samples were obtained after a median of around 11 months of treatment, with a range of roughly 6 to 40 months. Samples averaged about 260,000 productive templates and 90,000 to 100,000 productive rearrangements. Of the 90 or so participants in the trial, about two dozen had longitudinal samples available. Cryopreserved peripheral blood mononuclear cells were collected before treatment, at response, and at either disease progression or sustained remission. Every sample from remission and from progressive disease was obtained while the patients were still on ibrutinib.

Note on this clone: The antigen it binds to is not known. No base qualities exist here, and no much larger clone lies one base off it.

A MiSeq instrument was used for deep resolution sequencing, which targeted depths ranging from 1 in 1 million up to 1 in 200,000 T cells, with coverage averaging 10x for each clonotype. The immunoSEQ hsTCRB Kit was used to generate TCR beta libraries. Processing in the source paper ran as follows. The data were analyzed with ImmunoSEQ Analyzer and ImmunoSEQ Data Assistant, and V, D and J gene assignments followed IMGT definitions. Clonality was computed as one minus normalized Shannon entropy of productive rearrangement frequencies, ranging from 0 to 1. Only overrepresented clonotypes making up at least 0.05% of each patient's repertoire were included in the public clonotype analysis. Some twelve age-matched healthy donor repertoires from immuneACCESS were used as controls for clonality. This immuneACCESS table, as held by TCRdb, lists in-frame sequences with V and J called but not all clones. Of the missing ones, under half trace to an unresolved V gene in checked studies; the others have no known cause. The D gene and trimming were derived from the DNA, and the V and J assignments and clone size from that table. The sample table contains roughly 220,000 clones; only one count was recorded for roughly 79% of them. The biggest ten clones account for roughly 11% of the sample.

This specimen's time point label, per the study, means: 12 months on ibrutinib. For TCR beta library preparation, about 2 micrograms of genomic DNA were extracted from the cryopreserved PBMCs. Longitudinal blood samples from CLL patients on ibrutinib monotherapy underwent high-throughput TCR beta sequencing. The patients took part in an open-label, single-center phase 2 trial of ibrutinib monotherapy. As encoded in the germline V gene, CDR1 is ENHRY while CDR2 is SYGVKD. Cut back by 4 bases and 2 bases, the V and J ends lie 3 bases apart. The cysteine opens and the phenylalanine closes a CDR3 of 12 amino acids. The only DNA kept is the CDR3, 36 bases in frame from the first base. What the authors observed across the whole study: Baseline clonality was found to be higher than that of age-matched healthy donors and was strongly correlated with circulating CD8+ T-cell counts. Sustained-remission and progressing patients did not have matched sampling times, and lymph node repertoires were not examined. Clonality rose at ibrutinib response, remained stable during sustained remission, and dropped back toward baseline at progression. Public clonotypes were rare and either shrank or stayed stable during treatment, and the rise in clonality at ibrutinib response reflected expansion of private clonotypes.

The clonotype comes from a human donor with chronic lymphocytic leukemia. The sequenced sample was PBMCs, obtained after 12 months of ibrutinib treatment. This chain is built from TRBV10-3 and TRBJ2-1; too little of a D gene remains to name it. Read as DNA, the sequence is TGTGCCATCAGTGGAACCTACAATGAGCAGTTCTTC. This yields the protein CAISGTYNEQFF.